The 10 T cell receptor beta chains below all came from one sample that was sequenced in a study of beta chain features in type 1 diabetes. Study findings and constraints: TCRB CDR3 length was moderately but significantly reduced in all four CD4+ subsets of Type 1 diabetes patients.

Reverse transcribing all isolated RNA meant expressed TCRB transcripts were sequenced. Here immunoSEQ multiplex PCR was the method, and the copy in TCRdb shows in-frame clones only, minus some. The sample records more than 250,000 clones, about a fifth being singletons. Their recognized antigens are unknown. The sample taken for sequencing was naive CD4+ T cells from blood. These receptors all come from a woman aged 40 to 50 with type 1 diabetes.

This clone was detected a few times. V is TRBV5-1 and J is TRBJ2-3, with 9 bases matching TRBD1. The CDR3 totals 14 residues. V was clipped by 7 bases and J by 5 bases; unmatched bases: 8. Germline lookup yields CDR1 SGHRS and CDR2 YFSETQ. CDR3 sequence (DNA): TGCGCCAGCTCCAGGGACAGGGAGGAAGATACGCAGTATTTT. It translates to CASSRDREEDTQYF.

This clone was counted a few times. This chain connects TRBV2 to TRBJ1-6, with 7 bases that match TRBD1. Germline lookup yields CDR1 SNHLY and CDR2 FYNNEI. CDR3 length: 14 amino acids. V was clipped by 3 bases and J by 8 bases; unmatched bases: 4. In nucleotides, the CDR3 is TGTGCCAGCAGTGATGTGACAGGGTATTCACCCCTCCACTTT. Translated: CASSDVTGYSPLHF.

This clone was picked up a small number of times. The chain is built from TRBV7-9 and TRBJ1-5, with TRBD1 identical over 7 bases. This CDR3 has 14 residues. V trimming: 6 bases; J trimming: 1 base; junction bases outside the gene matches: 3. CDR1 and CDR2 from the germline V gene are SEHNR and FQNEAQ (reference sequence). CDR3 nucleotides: TGTGCCAGCAGTCAACAGGGGAGCAATCAGCCCCAGCATTTT. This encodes CASSQQGSNQPQHF.

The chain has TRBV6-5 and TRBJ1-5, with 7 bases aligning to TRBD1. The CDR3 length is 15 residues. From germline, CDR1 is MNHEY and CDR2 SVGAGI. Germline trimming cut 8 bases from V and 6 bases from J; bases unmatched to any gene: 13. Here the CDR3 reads CASGPDRVNSQPQHF. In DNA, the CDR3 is TGTGCCAGCGGCCCTGACAGGGTAAATAGTCAGCCCCAGCATTTT.

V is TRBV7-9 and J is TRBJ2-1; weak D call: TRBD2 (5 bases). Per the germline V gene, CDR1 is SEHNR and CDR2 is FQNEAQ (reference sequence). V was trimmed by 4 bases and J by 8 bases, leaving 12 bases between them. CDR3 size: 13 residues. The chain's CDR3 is CASSSNGVDEQFF. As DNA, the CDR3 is TGTGCCAGCAGCTCCAACGGGGTGGATGAGCAGTTCTTC.

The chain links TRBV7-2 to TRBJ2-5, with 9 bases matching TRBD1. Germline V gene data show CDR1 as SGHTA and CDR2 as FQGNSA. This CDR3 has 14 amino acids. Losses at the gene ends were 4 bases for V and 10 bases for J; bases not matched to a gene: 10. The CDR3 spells CASSSPGQGRIQYF. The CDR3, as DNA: TGTGCCAGCAGCTCCCCGGGACAGGGAAGGATCCAGTACTTC. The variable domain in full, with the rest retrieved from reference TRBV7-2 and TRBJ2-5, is GAGVSQSPSNKVTEKGKDVELRCDPISGHTALYWYRQSLGQGLEFLIYFQGNSAPDKSGLPSDRFSAERTGGSVSTLTIQRTQQEDSAVYLCASSSPGQGRIQYFGPGTRLLVL.

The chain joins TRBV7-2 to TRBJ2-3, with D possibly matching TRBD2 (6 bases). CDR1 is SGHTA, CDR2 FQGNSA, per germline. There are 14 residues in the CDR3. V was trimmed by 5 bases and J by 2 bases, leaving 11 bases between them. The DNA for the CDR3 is TGTGCCAGCAGCCCGGGACTTTCCACAGATACGCAGTATTTT. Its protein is CASSPGLSTDTQYF. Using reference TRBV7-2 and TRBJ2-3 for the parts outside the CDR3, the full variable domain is GAGVSQSPSNKVTEKGKDVELRCDPISGHTALYWYRQSLGQGLEFLIYFQGNSAPDKSGLPSDRFSAERTGGSVSTLTIQRTQQEDSAVYLCASSPGLSTDTQYFGPGTRLTVL.

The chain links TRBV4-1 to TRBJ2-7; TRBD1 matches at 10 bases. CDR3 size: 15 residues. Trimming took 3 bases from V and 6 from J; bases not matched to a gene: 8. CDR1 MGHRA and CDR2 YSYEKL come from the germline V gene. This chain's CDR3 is CASSHVGQGKSEQYF. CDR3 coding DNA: TGCGCCAGCAGCCACGTGGGACAGGGGAAGAGCGAGCAGTACTTC.

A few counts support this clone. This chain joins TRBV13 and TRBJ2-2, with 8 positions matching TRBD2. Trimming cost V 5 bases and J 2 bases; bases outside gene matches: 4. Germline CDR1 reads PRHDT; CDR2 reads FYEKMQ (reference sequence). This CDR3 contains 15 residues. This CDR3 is CASSLRGGNTGELFF. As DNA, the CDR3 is TGTGCCAGCAGCCTTCGGGGGGGAAACACCGGGGAGCTGTTTTTT. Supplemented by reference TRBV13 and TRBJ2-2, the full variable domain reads AAGVIQSPRHLIKEKRETATLKCYPIPRHDTVYWYQQGPGQDPQFLISFYEKMQSDKGSIPDRFSAQQFSDYHSELNMSSLELGDSALYFCASSLRGGNTGELFFGEGSRLTVL.

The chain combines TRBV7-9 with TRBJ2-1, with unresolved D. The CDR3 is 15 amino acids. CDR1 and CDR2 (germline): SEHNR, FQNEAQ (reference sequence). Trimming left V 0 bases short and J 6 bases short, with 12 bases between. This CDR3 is CASSLARATGNEQFF. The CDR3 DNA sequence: TGTGCCAGCAGCTTAGCCCGAGCCACGGGCAATGAGCAGTTCTTC.